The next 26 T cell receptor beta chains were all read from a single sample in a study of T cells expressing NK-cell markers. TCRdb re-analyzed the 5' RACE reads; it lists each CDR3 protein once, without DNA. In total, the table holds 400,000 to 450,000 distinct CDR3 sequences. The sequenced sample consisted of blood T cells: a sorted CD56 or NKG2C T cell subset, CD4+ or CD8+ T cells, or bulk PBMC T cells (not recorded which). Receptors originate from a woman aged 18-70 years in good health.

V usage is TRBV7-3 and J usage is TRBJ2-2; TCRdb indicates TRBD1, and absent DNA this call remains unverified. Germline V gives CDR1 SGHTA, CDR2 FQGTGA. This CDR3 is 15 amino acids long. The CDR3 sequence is CASSSQGYRTWELFF.

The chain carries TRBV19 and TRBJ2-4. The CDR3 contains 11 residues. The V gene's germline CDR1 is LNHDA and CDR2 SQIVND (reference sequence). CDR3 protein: CASSRMDIQYF. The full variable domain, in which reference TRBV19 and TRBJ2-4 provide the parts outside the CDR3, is DGGITQSPKYLFRKEGQNVTLSCEQNLNHDAMYWYRQDPGQGLRLIYYSQIVNDFQKGDIAEGYSVSREKKESFPLTVTSAQKNPTAFYLCASSRMDIQYFGAGTRLSVL.

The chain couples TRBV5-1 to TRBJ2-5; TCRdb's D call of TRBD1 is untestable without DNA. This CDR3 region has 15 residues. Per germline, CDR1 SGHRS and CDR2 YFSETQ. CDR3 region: CASSLGGQAQETQYF.

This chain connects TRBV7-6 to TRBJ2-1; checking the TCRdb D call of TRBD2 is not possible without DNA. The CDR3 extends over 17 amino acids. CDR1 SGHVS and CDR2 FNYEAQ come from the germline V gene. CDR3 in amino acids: CASSLGSGRPSYNEQFF.

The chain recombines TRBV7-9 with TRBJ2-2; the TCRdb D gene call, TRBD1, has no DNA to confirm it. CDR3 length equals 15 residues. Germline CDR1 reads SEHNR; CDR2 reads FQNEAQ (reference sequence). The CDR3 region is CASSPPQGFTGELFF.

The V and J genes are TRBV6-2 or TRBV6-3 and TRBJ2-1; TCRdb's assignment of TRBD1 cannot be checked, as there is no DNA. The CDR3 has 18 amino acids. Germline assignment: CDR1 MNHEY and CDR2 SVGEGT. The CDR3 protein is CASSYPPGGKSSYNEQFF.

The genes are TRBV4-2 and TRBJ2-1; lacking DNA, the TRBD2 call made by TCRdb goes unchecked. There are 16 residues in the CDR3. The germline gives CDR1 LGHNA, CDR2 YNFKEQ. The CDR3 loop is CASSPWAREAYNEQFF.

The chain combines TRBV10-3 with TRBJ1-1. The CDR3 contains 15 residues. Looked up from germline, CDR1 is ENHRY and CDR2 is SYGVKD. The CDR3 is CAISESGRPYTEAFF.

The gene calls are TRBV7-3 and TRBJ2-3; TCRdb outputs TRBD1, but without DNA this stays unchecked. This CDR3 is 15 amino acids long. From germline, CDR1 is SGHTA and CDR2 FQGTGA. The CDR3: CASSSRDRGTDTQYF.

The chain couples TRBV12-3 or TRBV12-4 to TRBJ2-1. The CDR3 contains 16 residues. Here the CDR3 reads CASSLTWTTSVNEQFF.

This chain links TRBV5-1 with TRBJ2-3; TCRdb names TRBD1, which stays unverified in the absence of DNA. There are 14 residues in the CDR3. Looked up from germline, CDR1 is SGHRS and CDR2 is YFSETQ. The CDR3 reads CASSWGQGLDTQYF.

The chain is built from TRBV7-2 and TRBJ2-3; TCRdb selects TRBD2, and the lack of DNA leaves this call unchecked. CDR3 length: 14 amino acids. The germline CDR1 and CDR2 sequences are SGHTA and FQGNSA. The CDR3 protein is CASSLSGGPGGQYF.

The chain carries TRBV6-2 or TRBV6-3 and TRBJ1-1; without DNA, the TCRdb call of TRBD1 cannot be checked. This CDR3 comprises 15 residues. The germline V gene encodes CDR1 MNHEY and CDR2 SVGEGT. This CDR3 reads CASSTPGKGSGDAFF.

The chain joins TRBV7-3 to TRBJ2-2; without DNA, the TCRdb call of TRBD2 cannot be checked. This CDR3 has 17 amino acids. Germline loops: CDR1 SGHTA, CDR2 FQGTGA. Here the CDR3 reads CASSFTSVDLRTGELFF.

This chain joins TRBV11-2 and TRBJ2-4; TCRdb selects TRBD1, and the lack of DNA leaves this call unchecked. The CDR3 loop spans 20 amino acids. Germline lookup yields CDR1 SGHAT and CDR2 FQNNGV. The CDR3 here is CASSPRTGFGGVLAKNIQYF.

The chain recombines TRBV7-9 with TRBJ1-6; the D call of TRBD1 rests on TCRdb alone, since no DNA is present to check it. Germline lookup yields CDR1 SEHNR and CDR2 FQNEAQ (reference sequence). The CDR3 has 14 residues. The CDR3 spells CASSYGDRNSPLHF.

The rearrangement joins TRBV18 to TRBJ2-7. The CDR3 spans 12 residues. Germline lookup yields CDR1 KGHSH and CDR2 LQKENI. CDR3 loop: CASSPADYEQYF.

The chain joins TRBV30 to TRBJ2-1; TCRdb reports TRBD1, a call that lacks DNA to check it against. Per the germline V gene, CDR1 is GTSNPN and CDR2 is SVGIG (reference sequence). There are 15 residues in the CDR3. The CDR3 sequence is CAWTQWPGLNNEQFF.

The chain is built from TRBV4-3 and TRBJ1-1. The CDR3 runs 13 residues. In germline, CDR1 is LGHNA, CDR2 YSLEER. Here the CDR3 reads CASSQSGNTEAFF.

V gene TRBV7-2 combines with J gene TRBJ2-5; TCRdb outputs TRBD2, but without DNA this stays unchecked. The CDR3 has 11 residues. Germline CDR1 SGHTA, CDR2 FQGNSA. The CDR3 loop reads CASTLAGTQYF.

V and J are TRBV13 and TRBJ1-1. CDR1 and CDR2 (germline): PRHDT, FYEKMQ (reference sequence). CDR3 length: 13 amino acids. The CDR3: CASSLRFDTEAFF.

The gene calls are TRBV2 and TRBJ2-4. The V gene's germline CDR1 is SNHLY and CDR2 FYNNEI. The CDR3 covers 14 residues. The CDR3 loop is CASSDRTWKNIQYF.

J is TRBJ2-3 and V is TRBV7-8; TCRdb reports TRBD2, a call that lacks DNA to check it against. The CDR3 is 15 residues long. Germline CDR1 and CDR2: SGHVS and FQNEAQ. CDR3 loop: CASSLERGSTDTQYF.

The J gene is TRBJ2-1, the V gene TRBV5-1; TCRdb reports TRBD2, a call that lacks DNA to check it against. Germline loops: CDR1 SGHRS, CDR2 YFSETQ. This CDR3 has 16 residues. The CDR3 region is CASSLTSGTPYNEQFF. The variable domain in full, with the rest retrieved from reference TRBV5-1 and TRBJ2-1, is KAGVTQTPRYLIKTRGQQVTLSCSPISGHRSVSWYQQTPGQGLQFLFEYFSETQRNKGNFPGRFSGRQFSNSRSEMNVSTLELGDSALYLCASSLTSGTPYNEQFFGPGTRLTVL.

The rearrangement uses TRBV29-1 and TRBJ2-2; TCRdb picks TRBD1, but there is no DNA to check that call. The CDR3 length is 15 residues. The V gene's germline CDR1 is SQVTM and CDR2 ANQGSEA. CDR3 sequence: CSVLPGGVNTGELFF.

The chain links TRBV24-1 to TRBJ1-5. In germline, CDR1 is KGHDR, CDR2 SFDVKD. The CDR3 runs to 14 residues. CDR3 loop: CATSDLEANQPQHF.